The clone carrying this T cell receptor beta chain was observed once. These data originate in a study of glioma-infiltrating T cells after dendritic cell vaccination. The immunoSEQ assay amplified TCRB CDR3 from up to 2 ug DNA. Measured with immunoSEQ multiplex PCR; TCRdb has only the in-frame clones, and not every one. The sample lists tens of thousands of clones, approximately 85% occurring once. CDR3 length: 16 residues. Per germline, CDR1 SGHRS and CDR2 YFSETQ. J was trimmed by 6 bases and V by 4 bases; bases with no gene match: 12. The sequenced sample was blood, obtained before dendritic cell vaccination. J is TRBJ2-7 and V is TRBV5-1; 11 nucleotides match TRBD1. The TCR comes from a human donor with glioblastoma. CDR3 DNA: TGCGCCAGCAGCCAGCTCGGACAGGGGGCAATCGGCGAGCAGTACTTC. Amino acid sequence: CASSQLGQGAIGEQYF.